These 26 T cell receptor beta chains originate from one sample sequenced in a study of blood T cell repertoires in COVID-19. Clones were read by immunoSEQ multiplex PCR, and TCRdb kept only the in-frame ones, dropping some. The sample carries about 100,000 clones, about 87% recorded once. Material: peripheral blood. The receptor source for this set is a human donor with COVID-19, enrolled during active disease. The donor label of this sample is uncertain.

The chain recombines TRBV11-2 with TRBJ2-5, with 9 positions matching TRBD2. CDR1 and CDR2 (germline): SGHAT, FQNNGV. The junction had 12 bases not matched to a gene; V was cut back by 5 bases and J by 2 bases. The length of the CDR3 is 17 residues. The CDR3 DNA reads TGTGCCAGCAGCACGGGGGGTAGCGGGGGCCTTCAAGAGACCCAGTACTTC. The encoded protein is CASSTGGSGGLQETQYF.

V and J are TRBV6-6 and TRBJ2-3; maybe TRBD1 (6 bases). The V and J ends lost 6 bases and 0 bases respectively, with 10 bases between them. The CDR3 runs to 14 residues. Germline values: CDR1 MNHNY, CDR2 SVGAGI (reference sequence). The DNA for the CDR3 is TGTGCCAGCAGCGGACAGCGTAGCACAGATACGCAGTATTTT. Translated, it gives CASSGQRSTDTQYF.

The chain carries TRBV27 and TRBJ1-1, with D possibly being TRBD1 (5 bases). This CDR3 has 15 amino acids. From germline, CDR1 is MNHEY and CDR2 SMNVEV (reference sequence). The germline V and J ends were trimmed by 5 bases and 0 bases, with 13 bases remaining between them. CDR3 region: CASSPDWGMNTEAFF. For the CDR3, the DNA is TGTGCCAGCAGTCCCGATTGGGGCATGAACACTGAAGCTTTCTTT.

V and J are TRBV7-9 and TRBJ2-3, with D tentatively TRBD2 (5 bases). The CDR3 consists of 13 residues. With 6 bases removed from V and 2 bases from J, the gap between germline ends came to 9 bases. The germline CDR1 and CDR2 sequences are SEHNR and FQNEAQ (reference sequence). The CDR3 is CASRAEATDTQYF. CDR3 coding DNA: TGTGCCAGCAGGGCGGAGGCCACAGATACGCAGTATTTT.

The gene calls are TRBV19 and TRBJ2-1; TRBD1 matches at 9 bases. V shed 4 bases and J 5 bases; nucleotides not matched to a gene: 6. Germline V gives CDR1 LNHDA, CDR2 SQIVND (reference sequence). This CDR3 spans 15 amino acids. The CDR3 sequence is CASSSPGQGHNEQFF. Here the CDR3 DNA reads TGTGCCAGTAGTAGCCCGGGACAGGGTCACAATGAGCAGTTCTTC.

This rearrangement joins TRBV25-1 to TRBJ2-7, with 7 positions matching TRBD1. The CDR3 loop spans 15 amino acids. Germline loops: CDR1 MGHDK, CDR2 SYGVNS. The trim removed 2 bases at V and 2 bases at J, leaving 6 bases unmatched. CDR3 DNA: TGTGCCAGCAGTGAAACCGACAGGGTCGCCTACGAGCAGTACTTC. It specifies CASSETDRVAYEQYF.

CDR3 coding DNA: TGTGCCAGCAGCCCGTACGAGCAGTACTTC. Residues: CASSPYEQYF. This chain links TRBV11-3 with TRBJ2-7, with D hard to call. The CDR3 runs 10 residues. Germline V lookup: CDR1 SGHNT, CDR2 YENEEA. Trimming removed 5 bases at V and 4 bases at J, with 3 bases between.

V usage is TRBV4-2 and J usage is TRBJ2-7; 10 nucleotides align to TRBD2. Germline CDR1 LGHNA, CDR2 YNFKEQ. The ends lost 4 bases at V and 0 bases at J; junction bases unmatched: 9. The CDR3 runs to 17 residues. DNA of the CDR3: TGTGCCAGCAGCCCAAATGCGCTAGCGGGGGACTCCTACGAGCAGTACTTC. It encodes CASSPNALAGDSYEQYF.

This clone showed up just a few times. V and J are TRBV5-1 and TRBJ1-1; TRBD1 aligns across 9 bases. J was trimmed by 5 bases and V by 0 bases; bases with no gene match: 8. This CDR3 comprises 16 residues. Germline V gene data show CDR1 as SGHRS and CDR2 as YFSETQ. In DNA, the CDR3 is TGCGCCAGCAGCTTGGGCCCGGGACAGGGTGGAACTGAAGCTTTCTTT. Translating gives CASSLGPGQGGTEAFF.

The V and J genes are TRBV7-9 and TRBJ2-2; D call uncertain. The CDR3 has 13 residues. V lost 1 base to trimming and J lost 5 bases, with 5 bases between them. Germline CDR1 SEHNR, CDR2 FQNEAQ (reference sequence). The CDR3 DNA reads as TGTGCCAGCAGCTTAGTTAGTACCGGGGAGCTGTTTTTT. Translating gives CASSLVSTGELFF.

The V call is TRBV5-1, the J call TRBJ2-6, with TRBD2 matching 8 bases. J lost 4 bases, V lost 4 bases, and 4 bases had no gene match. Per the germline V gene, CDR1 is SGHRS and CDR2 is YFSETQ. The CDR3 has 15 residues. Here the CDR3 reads CASSPQREGANVLTF. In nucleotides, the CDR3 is TGCGCCAGCAGCCCTCAGCGGGAGGGGGCCAACGTCCTGACTTTC.

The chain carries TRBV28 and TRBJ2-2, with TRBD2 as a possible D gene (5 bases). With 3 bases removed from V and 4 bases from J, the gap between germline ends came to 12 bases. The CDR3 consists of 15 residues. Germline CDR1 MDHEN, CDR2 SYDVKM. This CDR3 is CASSFEGVGTGELFF. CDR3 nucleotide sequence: TGTGCCAGCAGTTTTGAGGGAGTAGGCACCGGGGAGCTGTTTTTT. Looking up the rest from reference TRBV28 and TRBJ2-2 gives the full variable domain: DVKVTQSSRYLVKRTGEKVFLECVQDMDHENMFWYRQDPGLGLRLIYFSYDVKMKEKGDIPEGYSVSREKKERFSLILESASTNQTSMYLCASSFEGVGTGELFFGEGSRLTVL.

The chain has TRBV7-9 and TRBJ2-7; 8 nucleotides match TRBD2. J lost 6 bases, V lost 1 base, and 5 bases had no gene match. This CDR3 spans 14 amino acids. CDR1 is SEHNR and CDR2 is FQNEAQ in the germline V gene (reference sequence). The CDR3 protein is CASSLGAGVTEQYF. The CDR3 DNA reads TGTGCCAGCAGCTTAGGAGCGGGAGTGACCGAGCAGTACTTC.

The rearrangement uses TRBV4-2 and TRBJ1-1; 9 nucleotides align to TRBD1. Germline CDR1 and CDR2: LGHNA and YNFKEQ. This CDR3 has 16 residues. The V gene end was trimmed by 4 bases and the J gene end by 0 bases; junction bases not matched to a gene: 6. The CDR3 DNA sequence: TGTGCCAGCAGCCCAGGACAGGGGCCAATGAACACTGAAGCTTTCTTT. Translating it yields CASSPGQGPMNTEAFF.

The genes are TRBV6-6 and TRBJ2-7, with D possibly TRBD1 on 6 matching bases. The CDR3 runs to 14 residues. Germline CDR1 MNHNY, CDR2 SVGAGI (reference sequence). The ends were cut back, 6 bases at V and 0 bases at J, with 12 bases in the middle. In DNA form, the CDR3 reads TGTGCCAGCAGGTGGACAGTGAGCTCCTACGAGCAGTACTTC. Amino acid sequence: CASRWTVSSYEQYF.

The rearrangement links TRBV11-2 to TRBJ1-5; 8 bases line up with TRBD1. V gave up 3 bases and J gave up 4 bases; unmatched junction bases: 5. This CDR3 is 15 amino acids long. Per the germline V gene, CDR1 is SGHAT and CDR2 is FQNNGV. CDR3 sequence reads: CASSLAGGSNQPQHF. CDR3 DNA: TGTGCCAGCAGCTTGGCAGGGGGCTCGAATCAGCCCCAGCATTTT.

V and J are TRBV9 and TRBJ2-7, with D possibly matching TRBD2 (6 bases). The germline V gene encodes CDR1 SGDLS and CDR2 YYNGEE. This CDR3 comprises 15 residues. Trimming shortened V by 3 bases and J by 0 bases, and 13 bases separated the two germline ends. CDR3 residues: CASSAWDGSSYEQYF. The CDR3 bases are TGTGCCAGCAGCGCGTGGGACGGGAGCTCCTACGAGCAGTACTTC.

CDR3 protein: CASSETMTGGLEAFF. CDR3 DNA: TGTGCCAGCAGTGAAACCATGACAGGGGGCTTGGAAGCTTTCTTT. V is TRBV6-1 and J is TRBJ1-1; TRBD1 matches at 10 bases. The CDR3 is 15 amino acids. After removal of 2 bases from V and 8 bases from J, the junction contained 8 bases not matched to a gene. CDR1 and CDR2 (germline): MNHNS, SASEGT.

CDR3 coding DNA: TGTGCCAGCAGTTTCTTGCCAGGGTTTGGGGCCAACGTCCTGACTTTC. Protein: CASSFLPGFGANVLTF. The chain joins TRBV6-5 to TRBJ2-6, with D possibly TRBD1 on 5 matching bases. The ends were cut back, 4 bases at V and 3 bases at J, with 13 bases in the middle. CDR1 is MNHEY, CDR2 SVGAGI, per germline. This CDR3 is 16 amino acids long.

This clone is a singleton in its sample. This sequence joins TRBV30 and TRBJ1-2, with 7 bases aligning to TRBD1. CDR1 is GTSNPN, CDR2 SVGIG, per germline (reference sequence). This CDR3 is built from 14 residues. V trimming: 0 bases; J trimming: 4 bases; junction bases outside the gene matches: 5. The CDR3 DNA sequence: TGTGCCTGGAGTGTAAAGGGGGCGGCCTATGGCTACACCTTC. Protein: CAWSVKGAAYGYTF.

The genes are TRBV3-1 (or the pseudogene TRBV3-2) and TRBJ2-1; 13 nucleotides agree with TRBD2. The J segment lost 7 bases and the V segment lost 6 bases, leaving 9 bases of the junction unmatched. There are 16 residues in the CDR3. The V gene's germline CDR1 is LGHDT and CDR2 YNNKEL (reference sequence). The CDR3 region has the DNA TGTGCCAGCAGTCGTGGACTAGCGGGAGTGGGTAATGAGCAGTTCTTC. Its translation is CASSRGLAGVGNEQFF.

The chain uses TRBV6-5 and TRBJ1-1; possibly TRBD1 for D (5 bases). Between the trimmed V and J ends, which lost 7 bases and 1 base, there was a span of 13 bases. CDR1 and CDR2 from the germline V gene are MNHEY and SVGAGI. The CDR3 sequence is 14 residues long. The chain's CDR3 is CASTQGWGNTEAFF. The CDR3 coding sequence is TGTGCCAGCACCCAGGGTTGGGGGAACACTGAAGCTTTCTTT.

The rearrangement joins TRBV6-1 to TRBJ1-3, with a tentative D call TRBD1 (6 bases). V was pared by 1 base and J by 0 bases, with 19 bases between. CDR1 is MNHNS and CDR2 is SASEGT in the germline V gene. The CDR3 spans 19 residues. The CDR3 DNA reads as TGTGCCAGCAGTGAAGGGGGGCGGTGGGGTGCCTTCTCTGGAAACACCATATATTTT. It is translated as CASSEGGRWGAFSGNTIYF.

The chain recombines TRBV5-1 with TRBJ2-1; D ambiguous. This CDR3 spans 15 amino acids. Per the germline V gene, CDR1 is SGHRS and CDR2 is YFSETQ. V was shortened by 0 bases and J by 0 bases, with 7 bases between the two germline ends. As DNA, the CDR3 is TGCGCCAGCAGCTTGGTACTGAACTCCTACAATGAGCAGTTCTTC. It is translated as CASSLVLNSYNEQFF. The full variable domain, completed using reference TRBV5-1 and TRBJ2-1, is KAGVTQTPRYLIKTRGQQVTLSCSPISGHRSVSWYQQTPGQGLQFLFEYFSETQRNKGNFPGRFSGRQFSNSRSEMNVSTLELGDSALYLCASSLVLNSYNEQFFGPGTRLTVL.

In DNA form, the CDR3 reads TGTGCCAGCAGCGTCAGCGACAGGGCCTACGAGCAGTACTTC. It specifies CASSVSDRAYEQYF. The rearrangement links TRBV3-1 (or the pseudogene TRBV3-2) to TRBJ2-7, with 7 bases that match TRBD1. Looked up from germline, CDR1 is LGHDT and CDR2 is YNNKEL (reference sequence). The CDR3 extends over 14 amino acids. V lost 5 bases and J lost 2; bases outside the gene matches: 6.

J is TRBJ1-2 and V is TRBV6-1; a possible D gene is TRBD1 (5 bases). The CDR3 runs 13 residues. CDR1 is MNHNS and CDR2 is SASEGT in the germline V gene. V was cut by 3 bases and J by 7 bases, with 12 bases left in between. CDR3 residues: CASSDPVGVGYTF. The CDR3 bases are TGTGCCAGCAGTGACCCCGTAGGGGTTGGCTACACCTTC.